The rows below give T cell receptor beta chains drawn from one sample of a study of T cell repertoires in cytomegalovirus infection. TCRdb re-derived calls from the reads in MiXCR, one entry per CDR3 protein. This sample yields some 150,000 distinct CDR3 sequences, of which about 6.5% are seen a single time; roughly 18% belongs to the top ten. The sequenced sample was PBMCs. These receptors came from a human donor in good health (CMV status not recorded). Some clones in this sample may be carry-over from other donors' samples. Each CDR3 is given with its conserved first and last residue. D genes are given only for firm matches. Clone size is not always given. Where it is, it says once, few, many or a class for expanded clones.

clone_size	cdr3_length	j_call	v_call	d_call	cdr3_nt	cdr3_aa
many	16	TRBJ1-4	TRBV28	-	TGTGCCAGCAGTGCTCCCGGGCGGTTTGGCGATGAAAAACTGTTTTTT	CASSAPGRFGDEKLFF
many	17	TRBJ1-1	TRBV7-2	TRBD1	TGTGCCAGCAGCCCCAGACAGGGGAGGGGCGGGAACACTGAAGCTTTCTTT	CASSPRQGRGGNTEAFF
few	14	TRBJ1-1	TRBV7-9	-	TGTGCCAGCACTAGCGACCGGGGGGACACTGAAGCTTTCTTT	CASTSDRGDTEAFF
-	16	TRBJ1-5	TRBV15	-	TGTGCCACCAGCAGAGATAAAGGGCCCTCTGTCGGACCCCAGCATTTT	CATSRDKGPSVGPQHF
-	11	TRBJ1-1	TRBV5-1	-	TGCGCCAGCAGCGCAGGGGCTGAAGCTTTCTTT	CASSAGAEAFF
many	16	TRBJ1-1	TRBV7-8	-	TGTGCCAGCAGCTCGACCCCAGGACAGCTTAACACTGAAGCTTTCTTT	CASSSTPGQLNTEAFF
-	12	TRBJ1-1	TRBV7-2	-	TGTGCCAGCACCCGAAACCGGGGAGTGGCTTTCTTT	CASTRNRGVAFF
many	14	TRBJ1-1	TRBV7-9	-	TGTGCCAGCAGCTTAGGCAAGGGTCCCACTGAAGCTTTCTTT	CASSLGKGPTEAFF
many	14	TRBJ1-2	TRBV7-2	TRBD1	TGTGCCAGCAGCCGTCCCGGGACAGGGTATGGCTACACCTTC	CASSRPGTGYGYTF
many	13	TRBJ1-6	TRBV29-1	TRBD1	TGCAGCGTCCAGACAGGGGCCGAAGGACCCCTCCACTTT	CSVQTGAEGPLHF
many	16	TRBJ1-3	TRBV19	-	TGTGCCAGTAGGGGGACGTTCGTCGACTCTGGAAACACCATATATTTT	CASRGTFVDSGNTIYF
many	17	TRBJ2-7	TRBV7-2	TRBD2	TGTGCCAGCAGCTTCAGTGGGCTAGCGGGGGGTACTTACGAGCAGTACTTC	CASSFSGLAGGTYEQYF
few	13	TRBJ1-2	TRBV6-5	-	TGTGCCAGCAGTTCCCCGGGGGACTATGGCTACACCTTC	CASSSPGDYGYTF
many	15	TRBJ1-5	TRBV6-1	-	TGTGCCAGCACCGAAAGGACACTTAGCAATCAGCCCCAGCATTTT	CASTERTLSNQPQHF
many	14	TRBJ1-2	TRBV7-8	-	TGTGCCAGCAGCTTCGGGTCGGAGGACTATGGCTACACCTTC	CASSFGSEDYGYTF
many	15	TRBJ1-2	TRBV7-2	-	TGTGCCAGCAGCTTAGCGCCGGGCAGCGACTATGGCTACACCTTC	CASSLAPGSDYGYTF
-	15	TRBJ1-2	TRBV4-1	-	TGCGCCAGCAGCCAAGGAGGACGACATGTCTATGGCTACACCTTC	CASSQGGRHVYGYTF
many	15	TRBJ1-5	TRBV7-2	-	TGTGCCAGCAGCTTCGGAGACACGGGCAATCAGCCCCAGCATTTT	CASSFGDTGNQPQHF
-	15	TRBJ1-1	TRBV20-1	TRBD1	TGCAGTGCTAGACCCGGGACAGGCTCGAACACTGAAGCTTTCTTT	CSARPGTGSNTEAFF
many	11	TRBJ1-1	TRBV7-2	-	TGTGCCAGCAGCCCTTATGATGAAGCTTTCTTT	CASSPYDEAFF
-	14	TRBJ1-1	TRBV19	-	TGTGCCAGTAGTATAGATGACAGCAACACTGAAGCTTTCTTT	CASSIDDSNTEAFF
many	17	TRBJ1-5	TRBV27	-	TGTGCCAGCAGTGACGCACGCAGAGATTATAGCAATCAGCCCCAGCATTTT	CASSDARRDYSNQPQHF
many	14	TRBJ2-2	TRBV7-7	-	TGTGCCAGCAGCTTGGACGGGAGCACCGGGGAGCTGTTTTTT	CASSLDGSTGELFF